These 24 T cell receptor beta chains were all obtained from the same sample, sequenced in a study of blood T cells in healthy people across ages (dated by TCRdb to between 2015 and 2016). Library prep was done by 5' RACE. Sequencing was performed on an Illumina HiSeq 2500. A second PCR of roughly 7 to 11 cycles was performed with a sample-barcoded 5' primer and a J-beta primer mix. TCRdb reprocessed the public reads (quality trimming at Q25 with fastp, clone calling with MiXCR) and kept in-frame beta chains. Rows matching on CDR3 protein sequence are summarized as one entry with the most common DNA and genes. Recorded for this sample are hundreds of thousands of distinct CDR3 sequences; about 48% of them occurred a single time. The leading ten clones occupy 10% to 15% of the sample. The sample comprised blood. The receptors originated from a man in his thirties or forties in good health.

The CDR3 DNA reads as TGTGCCAGCAACCTCACCAGAAGGCAGGGCCAAGACCTGACTGAAGCTTTCTTT. This encodes CASNLTRRQGQDLTEAFF. The chain uses TRBV27 and TRBJ1-1, with D perhaps matching TRBD1 (5 bases). The CDR3 contains 18 residues. Trimming pared 7 bases from V and 5 bases from J, leaving 29 bases between. In germline, CDR1 is MNHEY, CDR2 SMNVEV (reference sequence).

This clonotype showed up just a few times. The chain carries TRBV29-1 and TRBJ2-2; D not certain. The CDR3 length is 12 residues. V was pared by 7 bases and J by 6 bases, with 12 bases between. Germline V gene sequence: CDR1 SQVTM, CDR2 ANQGSEA. Here the CDR3 reads CSAWGISGELFF. The CDR3 DNA follows: TGCAGCGCCTGGGGAATATCCGGGGAGCTGTTTTTT.

This clonotype was counted a few times. The chain combines TRBV29-1 with TRBJ2-5; possible D gene TRBD2, 5 bases. V was trimmed by 2 bases and J by 10 bases, leaving 17 bases between them. This CDR3 spans 13 amino acids. The germline V gene has CDR1 SQVTM and CDR2 ANQGSEA. CDR3 DNA: TGCAGCGTTGAACGGCGCTTGAGCGAGGGCCAGTACTTC. Its protein product is CSVERRLSEGQYF.

The chain is built from TRBV7-9 and TRBJ2-1; 11 bases match TRBD2. The trim removed 3 bases at V and 6 bases at J, leaving 4 bases unmatched. The CDR3 is made up of 15 amino acids. Germline V gene sequence: CDR1 SEHNR, CDR2 FQNEAQ (reference sequence). CDR3 in amino acids: CASSFGTSGFNEQFF. CDR3 in DNA: TGTGCCAGCAGCTTCGGGACTAGCGGATTCAATGAGCAGTTCTTC.

The CDR3 DNA follows: TGCAGTGCTAGTCCCCTCGGGGGACGCACAGATACGCAGTATTTT. Its translation: CSASPLGGRTDTQYF. The chain has TRBV20-1 and TRBJ2-3; TRBD2 might be the D (6 bases). The V end lost 3 bases, the J end lost 1 base, and 14 bases lay between the germline ends. The CDR3 length is 15 residues. Germline lookup yields CDR1 DFQATT and CDR2 SNEGSKA (reference sequence).

This clonotype was seen ten or more times. This sequence joins TRBV20-1 and TRBJ2-3; maybe TRBD2 (5 bases). With 3 bases removed from V and 1 base from J, the gap between germline ends came to 5 bases. This CDR3 is built from 12 residues. Germline CDR1 and CDR2: DFQATT and SNEGSKA (reference sequence). As DNA, the CDR3 is TGCAGTGCTAGCGGGGGCACAGATACGCAGTATTTT. This gives the protein CSASGGTDTQYF.

The J gene is TRBJ2-7, the V gene TRBV27, with 10 bases aligning to TRBD2. Germline lookup yields CDR1 MNHEY and CDR2 SMNVEV (reference sequence). The V gene end was trimmed by 6 bases and the J gene end by 6 bases; junction bases not matched to a gene: 11. The CDR3 spans 15 residues. CDR3 protein: CASSPLGTSDCEQYF. The DNA for the CDR3 is TGTGCCAGCAGCCCCCTAGGGACTAGCGACTGCGAGCAGTACTTC.

This clonotype is a singleton in its sample. This rearrangement joins TRBV12-3 or TRBV12-4 to TRBJ2-1; D is unresolved. The V end lost 1 base, the J end lost 6 bases, and 10 bases lay between the germline ends. This CDR3 has 14 amino acids. CDR3 nucleotides: TGTGCCAGCAGTTTAGGGGGATACCCCAATGAGCAGTTCTTC. Translated, it gives CASSLGGYPNEQFF.

This clonotype has just one count. The CDR3 sequence: CAISGAGPDTQYF. As DNA, the CDR3 is TGTGCCATCAGTGGCGCTGGGCCAGATACGCAGTATTTT. The rearrangement joins TRBV10-3 to TRBJ2-3; no firm D call. Germline V CDR1 and CDR2: ENHRY, SYGVKD. This CDR3 is built from 13 residues. Trimming left V 4 bases short and J 4 bases short, with 9 bases between.

This sequence joins TRBV5-5 and TRBJ2-7; D is perhaps TRBD1 (6 bases). This CDR3 comprises 14 residues. CDR1 SGHKS and CDR2 YYEKEE come from the germline V gene (reference sequence). Trimming took off 0 bases at V and 6 bases at J, with 13 bases between the two ends. This CDR3 is CASSLGNTGSEQYF. In nucleotides, the CDR3 is TGTGCCAGCAGCTTGGGAAACACAGGGTCCGAGCAGTACTTC.

The J gene is TRBJ2-5, the V gene TRBV6-5; possibly TRBD2 for D (6 bases). This CDR3 contains 17 residues. CDR1 is MNHEY, CDR2 SVGAGI, per germline. Between the trimmed V and J ends, which lost 2 bases and 11 bases, there was a span of 27 bases. The CDR3 here is CASSYPGAGLIHNEQYF. DNA for the CDR3: TGTGCCAGCAGTTACCCGGGTGCGGGGTTAATACACAATGAGCAGTACTTC.

This chain uses TRBV20-1 with TRBJ2-3, with D perhaps assigned TRBD1 or TRBD2 (6 bases each). The CDR3 loop spans 12 amino acids. V lost 7 bases and J 6 bases, leaving 14 bases between the germline ends. Per germline, CDR1 DFQATT and CDR2 SNEGSKA (reference sequence). The CDR3, as DNA: TGCAGTGAGGGGGGTTCCGTGGATACGCAGTATTTT. It translates to CSEGGSVDTQYF.

This clonotype was observed a handful of times. V and J are TRBV11-2 and TRBJ2-4; D tentatively fits TRBD1 or TRBD2 (5 bases each). With the DNA end fitting TRBJ2-7 better, the J assignment may be wrong. The germline CDR1 and CDR2 sequences are SGHAT and FQNNGV. CDR3 length: 16 amino acids. The CDR3 DNA reads as TGTGCCAGCAGCTCCCCCATGGTGAGGGGTAGTTACGAGCAGTACTTC. Translation: CASSSPMVRGSYEQYF.

This clonotype was detected only a few times. V is TRBV7-2 and J is TRBJ2-5; 10 bases map to TRBD2. CDR3 size: 16 residues. Germline V gives CDR1 SGHTA, CDR2 FQGNSA. Trimming took 1 base from V and 5 from J; bases not matched to a gene: 7. CDR3 sequence reads: CASSLGSAGGRETQYF. The DNA for the CDR3 is TGTGCCAGCAGCTTAGGTTCAGCGGGGGGGCGGGAGACCCAGTACTTC.

The chain employs TRBV4-1 and TRBJ2-7; D unresolved. The DNA end is a closer match to TRBJ2-5, so the J assignment may be wrong. Germline loops: CDR1 MGHRA, CDR2 YSYEKL. The CDR3 totals 17 residues. The CDR3 DNA reads TGCGCCAGCAGCCAAGTTATTTCCGAACTCCGAAAAGCGACCCAGTACTTC. Translated: CASSQVISELRKATQYF.

This clonotype was picked up one time. The rearrangement uses TRBV4-1 and TRBJ1-1; no clear D gene. Trimming shortened V by 5 bases and J by 4 bases, and 11 bases separated the two germline ends. Germline V gives CDR1 MGHRA, CDR2 YSYEKL. This CDR3 is built from 13 residues. For the CDR3, the DNA is TGCGCCAGCAGCGAGAGGTCTGGCACTGAAGCTTTCTTT. Translating gives CASSERSGTEAFF.

V gene TRBV28 combines with J gene TRBJ2-3; D is possibly TRBD1 or TRBD2 (5 bases each). Germline CDR1 reads MDHEN; CDR2 reads SYDVKM. Trimming pared 3 bases from V and 3 bases from J, leaving 19 bases between. CDR3 length equals 17 residues. As DNA, the CDR3 is TGTGCCAGCAGTTTGAGCCATGAGGGGCTAAGGACAGATACGCAGTATTTT. This encodes CASSLSHEGLRTDTQYF.

About this clonotype itself: Germline and junction disagree at one end, which may indicate a read error. The V gene is TRBV6-1, the J gene TRBJ1-2; D possibly corresponds to TRBD1 (5 bases). CDR1 is MNHNS and CDR2 is SASEGT in the germline V gene. This CDR3 is built from 14 residues. The CDR3 reads CASSRDGINYGHTF. The CDR3 DNA reads TGTGCCAGCAGTAGGGACGGGATTAACTATGGCCACACCTTC.

This clonotype was found a few times. The rearrangement uses TRBV6-5 and TRBJ2-5; a weak D match, TRBD2 (6 bases). CDR3 length: 17 amino acids. The V gene's germline CDR1 is MNHEY and CDR2 SVGAGI. The V gene lost 2 bases and the J gene lost 3 bases, with 19 bases spanning the gap. The CDR3 region is CASSYGGSSMVKETQYF. The CDR3 nucleotides are TGTGCCAGCAGTTACGGGGGGTCGTCGATGGTAAAAGAGACCCAGTACTTC.

This clonotype was seen a handful of times. J is TRBJ1-1 and V is TRBV5-1; perhaps TRBD1 as D (6 bases). Germline V lookup: CDR1 SGHRS, CDR2 YFSETQ. Trimming cost V 0 bases and J 0 bases, with 12 bases left between them. CDR3 length: 16 amino acids. CDR3 DNA: TGCGCCAGCAGCTTGGCGGCAGGGGAATTGAACACTGAAGCTTTCTTT. It translates to CASSLAAGELNTEAFF.

V and J are TRBV4-1 and TRBJ1-1; 9 bases map to TRBD1. V was pared by 0 bases and J by 0 bases, with 5 bases of the junction left unmatched. Germline V CDR1 and CDR2: MGHRA, YSYEKL. The CDR3 spans 17 residues. Here the CDR3 DNA reads TGCGCCAGCAGCCAAGATCTGGACAGGGGTATGAACACTGAAGCTTTCTTT. Translating it yields CASSQDLDRGMNTEAFF.

This sequence joins TRBV28 and TRBJ2-2, with D possibly matching TRBD1 (5 bases). Germline values: CDR1 MDHEN, CDR2 SYDVKM. The V end lost 8 bases, the J end lost 7 bases, and 8 bases lay between the germline ends. The CDR3 is made up of 11 amino acids. The CDR3 loop reads CASGRGGELFF. In DNA form, the CDR3 reads TGTGCCAGCGGTAGGGGCGGGGAGCTGTTTTTT.

V usage is TRBV6-1 and J usage is TRBJ2-5; D is undetermined. The J call is uncertain, as TRBJ2-7 better fits the DNA end. Per the germline V gene, CDR1 is MNHNS and CDR2 is SASEGT. The CDR3 loop spans 15 amino acids. CDR3 DNA: TGTGCCAGCAGTGAGTGGCAGTTCGGAATCTACGAGCAGTACTTC. Its translation is CASSEWQFGIYEQYF.

V gene TRBV28 combines with J gene TRBJ2-7; no firm D call. The ends were cut back, 6 bases at V and 2 bases at J, with 8 bases in the middle. Germline V gene data show CDR1 as MDHEN and CDR2 as SYDVKM. The CDR3 has 12 amino acids. The CDR3 nucleotides read TGTGCCAGCAGGTGGAGTACCTACGAGCAGTACTTC. Encoded protein: CASRWSTYEQYF. Full variable domain (missing parts from reference TRBV28 and TRBJ2-7): DVKVTQSSRYLVKRTGEKVFLECVQDMDHENMFWYRQDPGLGLRLIYFSYDVKMKEKGDIPEGYSVSREKKERFSLILESASTNQTSMYLCASRWSTYEQYFGPGTRLTVT.